The 23 T cell receptor beta chains below were found in one sample sequenced in a study of post-analysis software for immune sequencing data. The antigens these receptors bind are not known. Study-wide findings and caveats: Roughly five TRBV segments appeared more often in patients than in controls, and TRBV5-6, TRBV5-1 and TRBV20-1 were among these.

Researchers reported that TCR beta cDNA libraries carried unique molecular identifiers. Via MiXCR, TCRdb re-called the PCR reads, giving one row per CDR3 protein. The table includes over 150,000 distinct CDR3 sequences, 30% detected once. Sequenced: blood. The source of these receptors is a girl aged 5-17 years with multiple sclerosis.

This clonotype was counted only a few times. The chain is built from TRBV27 and TRBJ1-5; tentatively, D is TRBD1 (6 bases). In germline, CDR1 is MNHEY, CDR2 SMNVEV (reference sequence). V was clipped by 2 bases and J by 2 bases, with 10 bases between them. This CDR3 is 15 amino acids long. CDR3 nucleotides: TGTGCCAGCAGTTTACAGGGGATTGGCAATCAGCCCCAGCATTTT. This codes for CASSLQGIGNQPQHF.

This clonotype showed up just a few times. The CDR3 nucleotides are TGTGCCAGCAGTAACTGGCGGGCCTACACCTTC. This codes for CASSNWRAYTF. The rearrangement links TRBV12-3 or TRBV12-4 to TRBJ1-2; no firm D call. The CDR3 spans 11 residues. Trimming removed 5 bases from V and 10 bases from J, with 11 bases in between.

The sample holds many counts of this clonotype. The chain employs TRBV29-1 and TRBJ2-7; 10 nucleotides align to TRBD1. The CDR3 sequence is 13 residues long. Germline-derived CDR1 and CDR2 are SQVTM and ANQGSEA. J lost 2 bases, V lost 6 bases, and 4 bases had no gene match. Here the CDR3 reads CSVTGTGAYEQYF. The CDR3 DNA is TGCAGCGTGACCGGGACAGGGGCCTACGAGCAGTACTTC.

This clonotype was detected ten times or more. The chain couples TRBV12-3 or TRBV12-4 to TRBJ2-3; D gene unclear. The CDR3 loop spans 12 amino acids. Trimming removed 3 bases from V and 6 bases from J, with 7 bases in between. The CDR3 coding sequence is TGTGCCAGCAGTTTTGCTGGGGATACGCAGTATTTT. This sequence encodes CASSFAGDTQYF.

The table lists this clonotype with a count of one. The gene calls are TRBV10-3 and TRBJ2-2, with 7 bases identical to TRBD1. Germline CDR1 and CDR2: ENHRY and SYGVKD. V shed 3 bases, J shed 0 bases, and the junction held 4 bases outside the gene matches. This CDR3 is 16 amino acids long. CDR3 loop: CAISEQTGSNTGELFF. CDR3 nucleotide sequence: TGTGCCATCAGTGAACAGACAGGGTCGAACACCGGGGAGCTGTTTTTT.

This clonotype was found many times. The chain combines TRBV12-3 or TRBV12-4 with TRBJ2-5, with D maybe TRBD1 (6 bases). Trimming took off 6 bases at V and 3 bases at J, with 20 bases between the two ends. The CDR3 loop spans 16 amino acids. In nucleotides, the CDR3 is TGTGCCAGCAGCCCAGGGAGTGGGACAAATAAAGAGACCCAGTACTTC. Translation: CASSPGSGTNKETQYF.

This clonotype appeared many times. The chain couples TRBV3-1 to TRBJ2-7; D perhaps matches TRBD2 (6 bases). Germline V gene sequence: CDR1 LGHDT, CDR2 YNNKEL (reference sequence). The CDR3 sequence is 13 residues long. Between the trimmed V and J ends, which lost 4 bases and 6 bases, there was a span of 13 bases. The CDR3 sequence is CASSRDWEGEQYF. CDR3 DNA: TGTGCCAGCAGCCGGGACTGGGAAGGCGAGCAGTACTTC.

Worth noting for this clonotype: One base away lies a much larger clone, so this may be a sequencing read error. The chain has TRBV10-3 and TRBJ2-5; 9 nucleotides match TRBD2. In germline, CDR1 is ENHRY, CDR2 SYGVKD. The CDR3 runs to 15 residues. The V segment lost 9 bases and the J segment 3 bases; nucleotides outside the gene matches: 11. The CDR3 sequence: CAMPKSGGWEETQYF. In nucleotides, the CDR3 is TGTGCCATGCCGAAGAGCGGGGGGTGGGAAGAGACCCAGTACTTC.

The chain carries TRBV18 and TRBJ1-1, with D unresolved. The V and J ends lost 3 bases and 0 bases respectively, with 14 bases between them. The germline V gene encodes CDR1 KGHSH and CDR2 LQKENI. This CDR3 has 16 residues. The CDR3 reads CASSPQDGELNTEAFF. The CDR3, as DNA: TGTGCCAGCTCACCCCAGGACGGGGAACTGAACACTGAAGCTTTCTTT. The whole variable domain, remainder taken from reference TRBV18 and TRBJ1-1, is NAGVMQNPRHLVRRRGQEARLRCSPMKGHSHVYWYRQLPEEGLKFMVYLQKENIIDESGMPKERFSAEFPKEGPSILRIQQVVRGDSAAYFCASSPQDGELNTEAFFGQGTRLTVV.

This sequence joins TRBV5-1 and TRBJ1-1; no clear D. V was pared by 2 bases and J by 3 bases, with 8 bases between. The length of the CDR3 is 13 residues. Per germline, CDR1 SGHRS and CDR2 YFSETQ. DNA for the CDR3: TGCGCCAGCAGCTTCAGCAGCGACACTGAAGCTTTCTTT. It specifies CASSFSSDTEAFF.

This clonotype came up a few times. A much more abundant neighbour one base away suggests this may be a read error. The rearrangement joins TRBV7-2 to TRBJ2-7, with 15 nucleotides matching TRBD2. J gave up 7 bases and V 5 bases, and 9 bases lay outside the gene matches. The V gene's germline CDR1 is SGHTA and CDR2 FQGNSA. The CDR3 runs 16 residues. CDR3 region: CASSRTSGRAGDEQYF. The CDR3 DNA reads as TGTGCCAGCAGCCGGACTAGCGGGAGGGCCGGGGATGAGCAGTACTTC.

The chain is built from TRBV6-1 and TRBJ1-2; D is ambiguous. The V end lost 3 bases, the J end lost 4 bases, and 0 bases lay between the germline ends. Germline V gene sequence: CDR1 MNHNS, CDR2 SASEGT. The CDR3 has 10 residues. The CDR3 loop reads CASSDYGYTF. DNA for the CDR3: TGTGCCAGCAGTGACTATGGCTACACCTTC.

This clonotype has a count of ten or more. This rearrangement joins TRBV11-2 to TRBJ2-6; D might be TRBD1 (5 bases). CDR1 and CDR2 (germline): SGHAT, FQNNGV. Trimming stripped 1 base from V and 0 bases from J, with 10 bases between. The CDR3 sequence is 17 residues long. The CDR3 spells CASSLVRQGSGANVLTF. The CDR3 nucleotides read TGTGCCAGCAGCTTAGTCCGGCAGGGCTCTGGGGCCAACGTCCTGACTTTC. The entire variable domain, with the rest obtained from reference TRBV11-2 and TRBJ2-6, is as follows: EAGVAQSPRYKIIEKRQSVAFWCNPISGHATLYWYQQILGQGPKLLIQFQNNGVVDDSQLPKDRFSAERLKGVDSTLKIQPAKLEDSAVYLCASSLVRQGSGANVLTFGAGSRLTVL.

On this clonotype itself: A much bigger clone sits one base away, suggesting this may be a read error. The chain joins TRBV6-5 to TRBJ2-1; a weak D match, TRBD1 (6 bases). The CDR3 covers 15 residues. Germline assignment: CDR1 MNHEY and CDR2 SVGAGI. CDR3 sequence: CASRLYQGSYNKQFF. The CDR3 DNA is TGTGCCAGCAGACTCTATCAGGGGTCTTACAATAAGCAGTTCTTC.

This clonotype was found many times. The chain uses TRBV4-1 and TRBJ2-7; D is ambiguous. Looked up from germline, CDR1 is MGHRA and CDR2 is YSYEKL. The V and J ends lost 0 bases and 2 bases respectively, with 5 bases between them. This CDR3 has 13 amino acids. CDR3: CASSQENPYEQYF. The CDR3 bases are TGCGCCAGCAGCCAAGAAAATCCCTACGAGCAGTACTTC.

Many counts were recorded for this clonotype. This chain uses TRBV13 with TRBJ2-7; TRBD2 might be the D (5 bases). CDR1 is PRHDT, CDR2 FYEKMQ, per germline (reference sequence). V lost 0 bases and J lost 5, with 17 bases in between. The CDR3 length is 16 residues. Here the CDR3 reads CASSLGSGLRADEQYF. CDR3 DNA sequence: TGTGCCAGCAGCTTAGGCAGCGGCCTAAGGGCAGACGAGCAGTACTTC.

The gene calls are TRBV27 and TRBJ2-1, with TRBD2 matching 8 bases. The CDR3 covers 15 residues. Germline CDR1 is MNHEY and CDR2 is SMNVEV (reference sequence). V was clipped by 1 base and J by 8 bases; unmatched bases: 7. The CDR3 coding sequence is TGTGCCAGCAGTTTATTTCGGGGGGGGCCCTATGAGCAGTTCTTC. Its protein product is CASSLFRGGPYEQFF.

In its sample, this clonotype was seen a few times. Being one base from a much bigger clone, this may be a read error. The genes are TRBV7-2 and TRBJ2-7; 11 bases fit TRBD2. This CDR3 has 17 residues. Trimming at V came to 4 bases and at J to 0 bases, leaving 8 bases not matched to a gene. The germline CDR1 and CDR2 sequences are SGHTA and FQGNSA. The DNA of the CDR3 is TGTGCCAGCAGCTCTCGGACTAGCGGGTTATACTCCTACGAGCAGTACTTC. Its protein product is CASSSRTSGLYSYEQYF.

The genes are TRBV12-3 or TRBV12-4 and TRBJ2-2; the D is unclear. The CDR3 spans 13 residues. Trimming pared 1 base from V and 6 bases from J, leaving 6 bases between. The CDR3 loop reads CASSLGDPGELFF. DNA for the CDR3: TGTGCCAGCAGTTTAGGGGATCCCGGGGAGCTGTTTTTT.

A word on this clonotype: A read error may account for a junction end that differs from germline. The chain is built from TRBV14 and TRBJ2-1, with D perhaps TRBD2 (5 bases). The CDR3 is 17 residues long. Germline loops: CDR1 SGHDN, CDR2 FVKESK. The CDR3 sequence is CASSQDTVRAAFNKQFF. DNA for the CDR3: TGTGCCAGCAGCCAAGATACAGTGAGGGCGGCTTTCAATAAGCAGTTCTTC.

The sample holds a few counts of this clonotype. The V and J genes are TRBV5-1 and TRBJ1-5; perhaps TRBD1 as D (5 bases). The V end was cut by 0 bases, the J end by 5 bases, with 6 bases between. Germline V gives CDR1 SGHRS, CDR2 YFSETQ. CDR3 length: 13 amino acids. This chain's CDR3 is CASSLEQDQPQHF. CDR3 nucleotide sequence: TGCGCCAGCAGCTTGGAACAGGATCAGCCCCAGCATTTT. The entire variable domain, with the rest obtained from reference TRBV5-1 and TRBJ1-5, is as follows: KAGVTQTPRYLIKTRGQQVTLSCSPISGHRSVSWYQQTPGQGLQFLFEYFSETQRNKGNFPGRFSGRQFSNSRSEMNVSTLELGDSALYLCASSLEQDQPQHFGDGTRLSIL.

This clonotype has a count of ten or more. V and J are TRBV9 and TRBJ2-1; 10 bases are shared with TRBD2. The germline V gene encodes CDR1 SGDLS and CDR2 YYNGEE. V was clipped by 4 bases and J by 3 bases; unmatched bases: 7. The CDR3 has 16 amino acids. CDR3 in amino acids: CASSLGTSANYNEQFF. As DNA, the CDR3 is TGTGCCAGCAGCCTAGGGACTAGCGCTAACTACAATGAGCAGTTCTTC.

The CDR3 loop reads CASSYSLAGGSDTQYF. The CDR3, as DNA: TGTGCCAGCAGCTACTCACTAGCGGGAGGAAGCGATACGCAGTATTTT. This chain links TRBV7-9 with TRBJ2-3; 12 nucleotides agree with TRBD2. This CDR3 contains 16 residues. Unmatched junction bases numbered 8, after V lost 4 bases and J lost 6 bases. Germline lookup yields CDR1 SEHNR and CDR2 FQNEAQ (reference sequence).